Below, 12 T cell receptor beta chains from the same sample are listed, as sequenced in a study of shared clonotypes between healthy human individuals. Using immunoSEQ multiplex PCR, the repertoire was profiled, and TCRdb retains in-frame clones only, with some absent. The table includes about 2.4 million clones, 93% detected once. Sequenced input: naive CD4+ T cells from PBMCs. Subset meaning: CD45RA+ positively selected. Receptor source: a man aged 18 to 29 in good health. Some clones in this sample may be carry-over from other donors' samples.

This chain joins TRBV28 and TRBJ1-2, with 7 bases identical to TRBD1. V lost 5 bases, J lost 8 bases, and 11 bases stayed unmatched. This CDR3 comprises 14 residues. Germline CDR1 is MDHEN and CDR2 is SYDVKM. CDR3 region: CASSPQGKSRGYTF. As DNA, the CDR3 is TGTGCCAGCAGTCCACAGGGGAAGAGTAGGGGCTACACCTTC.

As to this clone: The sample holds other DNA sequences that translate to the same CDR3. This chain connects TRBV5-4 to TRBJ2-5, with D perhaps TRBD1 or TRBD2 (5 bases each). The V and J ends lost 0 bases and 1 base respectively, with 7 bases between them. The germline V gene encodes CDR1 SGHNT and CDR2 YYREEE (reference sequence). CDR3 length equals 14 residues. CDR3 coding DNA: TGTGCCAGCAGCTTGGCAGGGAGCCAAGAGACCCAGTACTTC. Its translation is CASSLAGSQETQYF.

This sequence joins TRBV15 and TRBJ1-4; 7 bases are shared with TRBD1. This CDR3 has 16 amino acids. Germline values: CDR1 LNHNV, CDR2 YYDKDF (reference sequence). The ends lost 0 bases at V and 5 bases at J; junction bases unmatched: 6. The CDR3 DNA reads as TGTGCCACCAGCAGAGAAGGGGGCAGGGTCAATGAAAAACTGTTTTTT. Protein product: CATSREGGRVNEKLFF.

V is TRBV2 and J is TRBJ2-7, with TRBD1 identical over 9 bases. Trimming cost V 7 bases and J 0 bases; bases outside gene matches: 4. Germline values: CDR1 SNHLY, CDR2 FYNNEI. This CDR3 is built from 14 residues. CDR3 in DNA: TGTGCCAGCACCATGGGACAGGGCTCCTACGAGCAGTACTTC. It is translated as CASTMGQGSYEQYF.

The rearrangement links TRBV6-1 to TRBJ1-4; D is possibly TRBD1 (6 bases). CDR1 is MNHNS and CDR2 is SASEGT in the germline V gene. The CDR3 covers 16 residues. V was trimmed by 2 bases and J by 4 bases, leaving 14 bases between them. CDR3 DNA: TGTGCCAGCAGTGAACGTCCTCTACAGGGTAATGAAAAACTGTTTTTT. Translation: CASSERPLQGNEKLFF.

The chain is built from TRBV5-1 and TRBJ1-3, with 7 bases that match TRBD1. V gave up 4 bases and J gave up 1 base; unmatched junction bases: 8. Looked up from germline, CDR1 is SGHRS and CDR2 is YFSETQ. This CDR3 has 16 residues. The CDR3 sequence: CASSLGQALSGNTIYF. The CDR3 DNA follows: TGCGCCAGCAGCCTAGGACAGGCCCTTTCTGGAAACACCATATATTTT.

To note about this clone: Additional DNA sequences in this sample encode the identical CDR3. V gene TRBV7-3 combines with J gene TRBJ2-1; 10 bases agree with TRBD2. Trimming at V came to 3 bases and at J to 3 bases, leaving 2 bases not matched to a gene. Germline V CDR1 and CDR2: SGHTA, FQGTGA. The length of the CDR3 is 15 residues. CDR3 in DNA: TGTGCCAGCAGCTTGAGACTAGCGGGCTACAATGAGCAGTTCTTC. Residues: CASSLRLAGYNEQFF. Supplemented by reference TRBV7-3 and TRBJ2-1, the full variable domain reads GAGVSQTPSNKVTEKGKYVELRCDPISGHTALYWYRQSLGQGPEFLIYFQGTGAADDSGLPNDRFFAVRPEGSVSTLKIQRTERGDSAVYLCASSLRLAGYNEQFFGPGTRLTVL.

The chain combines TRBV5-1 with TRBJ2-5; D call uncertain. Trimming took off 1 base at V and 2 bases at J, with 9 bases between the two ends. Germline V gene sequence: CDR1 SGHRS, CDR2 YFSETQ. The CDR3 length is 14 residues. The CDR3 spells CASSLKTNQETQYF. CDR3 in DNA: TGCGCCAGCAGCTTGAAGACAAATCAAGAGACCCAGTACTTC.

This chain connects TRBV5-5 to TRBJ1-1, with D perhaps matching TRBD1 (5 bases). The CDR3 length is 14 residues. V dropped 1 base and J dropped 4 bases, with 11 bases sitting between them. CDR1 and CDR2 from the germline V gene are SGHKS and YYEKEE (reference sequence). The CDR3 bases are TGTGCCAGCAGCTTGATTAGGGACCGCACTGAAGCTTTCTTT. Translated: CASSLIRDRTEAFF.

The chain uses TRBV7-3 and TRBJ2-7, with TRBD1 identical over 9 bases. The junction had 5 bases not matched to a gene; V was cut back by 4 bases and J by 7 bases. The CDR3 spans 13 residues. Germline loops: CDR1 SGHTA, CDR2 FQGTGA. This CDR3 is CASSSTGGVEQYF. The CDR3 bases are TGTGCCAGCAGCTCGACAGGGGGAGTAGAGCAGTACTTC.

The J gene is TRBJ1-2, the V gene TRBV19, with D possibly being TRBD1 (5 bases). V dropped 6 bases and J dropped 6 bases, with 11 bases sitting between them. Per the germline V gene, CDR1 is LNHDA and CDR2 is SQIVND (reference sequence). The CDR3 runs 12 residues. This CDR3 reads CASSRQGDGYTF. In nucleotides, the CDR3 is TGTGCCAGTAGCCGGCAGGGTGATGGCTACACCTTC.

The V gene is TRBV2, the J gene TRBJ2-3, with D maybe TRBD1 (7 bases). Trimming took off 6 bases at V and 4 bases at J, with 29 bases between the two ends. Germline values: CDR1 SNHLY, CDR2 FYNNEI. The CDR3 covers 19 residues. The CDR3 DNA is TGTGCCAGCAGCCGTTTCATGGTCGGACAGGCGGGATTTCCAGATACGCAGTATTTT. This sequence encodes CASSRFMVGQAGFPDTQYF.